This TCR beta chain originates from a study of control samples from healthy donors and cancer patients. This CDR3 region has 16 residues. V was cut by 1 base and J by 0 bases, with 9 bases left in between. Germline values: CDR1 SGHVS, CDR2 FNYEAQ. The data were produced by immunoSEQ multiplex PCR, yet TCRdb's version contains in-frame clones alone and is incomplete. The sample lists 170,000 or so clones, nearly 90% seen once, with roughly 1.5% in the top ten. Sequences were obtained from blood. The clonotype originates from a woman in her fifties or sixties in good health. The V call is TRBV7-6, the J call TRBJ2-2; maybe TRBD1 (5 bases). Here the CDR3 DNA reads TGTGCCAGCAGCTTAGGGCAGGGCACGAACACCGGGGAGCTGTTTTTT. Translated, it gives CASSLGQGTNTGELFF.